This T cell receptor beta chain was documented in a study of shared clonotypes between healthy human individuals. This CDR3 region has 15 residues. Germline assignment: CDR1 LGHNA and CDR2 YSLEER. V gave up 0 bases and J gave up 5 bases, with 13 bases separating them. Sequenced by immunoSEQ multiplex PCR; TCRdb stores in-frame clones only, minus some. The sample yields roughly 2,300,000 clones, 85% to 95% seen once. The source of this sequence is a man younger than 35 in good health. Some clones in this sample may be carry-over from other donors' samples. Sequencing was carried out using naive CD4+ T cells from PBMCs. Sample subset: CD45RA+ positively selected. The rearrangement links TRBV4-3 to TRBJ1-2, with D possibly being TRBD1 (5 bases). CDR3 amino acids: CASSQEPGQGYGYTF. CDR3 coding DNA: TGCGCCAGCAGCCAAGAACCGGGGCAGGGATATGGCTACACCTTC.